This T cell receptor beta chain was found in a study of blood T cell repertoires in COVID-19. On the study more broadly: Sample material is recorded as cDNA or gDNA derived from T cells, B-cell-depleted T cells, or PBMCs.

Authors' methods: How many nucleated cells were present was estimated from reference gene primer amplification. Sequencing was performed with immunoSEQ multiplex PCR; in TCRdb, only in-frame clones are kept and a portion is missing. That table gives V, J and clone size, and the DNA gave D and trimming. The sample consists of over 150,000 clones, under 85% of them appearing once. The CDR3 extends over 15 amino acids. CDR1 and CDR2 (germline): KGHSH, LQKENI. Losses at the gene ends were 3 bases for V and 6 bases for J; bases not matched to a gene: 10. This chain uses TRBV18 with TRBJ1-2; 7 bases map to TRBD1. The sample taken for sequencing was peripheral blood. The receptor comes from an elderly woman with acute or convalescent COVID-19. DNA for the CDR3: TGTGCCAGCTCACCTAGACAGGACCAGGGGGATGGCTACACCTTC. Residues: CASSPRQDQGDGYTF.